This T cell receptor beta chain was identified during a study of blood T cell repertoires in COVID-19. The repertoire was sequenced with immunoSEQ multiplex PCR; TCRdb's copy has only in-frame clones and lacks some. The sample comprises about 200,000 clones, 75% to 85% of which are singletons, and around 11% rests with the top ten. Trimming cost V 7 bases and J 4 bases, with 13 bases left between them. The CDR3 has 13 amino acids. From germline, CDR1 is MNHEY and CDR2 SVGEGT. The V call is TRBV6-2 or TRBV6-3, the J call TRBJ1-2, with D unresolved. Input material: PBMCs or T cells enriched from blood (not recorded which). The sequence was obtained from a man aged 40-49 years who had recovered from COVID-19. The CDR3 region has the DNA TGTGCCAGCACCCCTTCGGGAGGCTATGGCTACACCTTC. Translating gives CASTPSGGYGYTF.